The next 5 T cell receptor beta chains were all read from a single sample in a study of T cells after somatic rescue of genetic block. Repertoires were generated with immunoSEQ multiplex PCR, while TCRdb's copy carries only in-frame clones and drops some. Found here are about 14,000 clones, 65% to 75% of them singletons; the top ten hold 25% to 30%. The source material was peripheral blood mononuclear cells (PBMCs). These receptors all come from a man in his late teens or twenties.

The V call is TRBV6-6, the J call TRBJ2-7; 9 bases are a match to TRBD1. CDR1 MNHNY and CDR2 SVGAGI come from the germline V gene (reference sequence). Trimming cost V 0 bases and J 5 bases; bases outside gene matches: 5. The CDR3 sequence is 15 residues long. The CDR3 region has the DNA TGTGCCAGCAGTTACTCTGACAGGGGGTATCACGAGCAGTACTTC. Its protein product is CASSYSDRGYHEQYF.

The V gene is TRBV28, the J gene TRBJ2-1; no reliable D call. Per germline, CDR1 MDHEN and CDR2 SYDVKM. V was clipped by 7 bases and J by 6 bases, with 22 bases between them. The CDR3 extends over 16 amino acids. In nucleotides, the CDR3 is TGTGCCAGCACCTTTTTCCCTAGTTCCCCCCTCAATGAGCAGTTCTTC. Protein product: CASTFFPSSPLNEQFF. Full variable domain (missing parts from reference TRBV28 and TRBJ2-1): DVKVTQSSRYLVKRTGEKVFLECVQDMDHENMFWYRQDPGLGLRLIYFSYDVKMKEKGDIPEGYSVSREKKERFSLILESASTNQTSMYLCASTFFPSSPLNEQFFGPGTRLTVL.

This clone has only a few counts. This rearrangement joins TRBV5-1 to TRBJ2-2, with 7 bases lining up with TRBD1. Germline-derived CDR1 and CDR2 are SGHRS and YFSETQ. V lost 5 bases and J lost 7; bases outside the gene matches: 11. The CDR3 has 15 amino acids. CDR3 in amino acids: CASRETGLEDGELFF. For the CDR3, the DNA is TGCGCCAGCAGGGAGACAGGGCTAGAAGACGGGGAGCTGTTTTTT.

The chain carries TRBV6-1 and TRBJ2-4; D unclear. The germline gives CDR1 MNHNS, CDR2 SASEGT. The V gene lost 1 base and the J gene lost 7 bases, with 2 bases spanning the gap. There are 11 residues in the CDR3. CDR3 sequence: CASSEVNIQYF. For the CDR3, the DNA is TGTGCCAGCAGTGAAGTGAACATTCAGTACTTC.

The chain carries TRBV27 and TRBJ2-7, with 11 bases fitting TRBD2. The germline gives CDR1 MNHEY, CDR2 SMNVEV (reference sequence). The CDR3 has 15 residues. V was pared by 10 bases and J by 3 bases, with 11 bases of the junction left unmatched. The CDR3 protein is CANSLSGREGYEQYF. DNA of the CDR3: TGTGCCAACTCCCTTAGCGGGAGGGAGGGCTACGAGCAGTACTTC.